These 7 T cell receptor beta chains share one sample of origin, sequenced in a study of blood T cell repertoires in COVID-19. TCRdb's table, derived via immunoSEQ multiplex PCR, lists solely in-frame clones and lacks some. Here the sample spans a few hundred thousand clones, approximately 89% being singletons. The sequenced sample consisted of peripheral blood. The receptors were gathered from a woman between 35 and 50 years old who had recovered from COVID-19.

The chain joins TRBV28 to TRBJ2-5; D may be TRBD2 (5 bases). Germline V gives CDR1 MDHEN, CDR2 SYDVKM. Between the trimmed V and J ends, which lost 3 bases and 4 bases, there was a span of 18 bases. This CDR3 comprises 16 residues. This chain's CDR3 is CASSLSLAFGIETQYF. The CDR3 region has the DNA TGTGCCAGCAGTTTGAGTCTAGCTTTTGGTATAGAGACCCAGTACTTC.

J is TRBJ1-2 and V is TRBV5-1, with a tentative D call TRBD1 (6 bases). This CDR3 is 17 amino acids long. V lost 2 bases and J lost 0, with 17 bases in between. CDR1 and CDR2 from the germline V gene are SGHRS and YFSETQ. The CDR3 spells CASSFFGTTNPNYGYTF. In DNA, the CDR3 is TGCGCCAGCAGCTTTTTTGGGACAACTAATCCTAACTATGGCTACACCTTC.

The genes are TRBV5-5 and TRBJ1-4, with D unclear. There are 14 residues in the CDR3. The germline V gene has CDR1 SGHKS and CDR2 YYEKEE (reference sequence). V was trimmed by 2 bases and J by 3 bases, leaving 8 bases between them. This CDR3 is CASSFRGANEKLFF. CDR3 nucleotide sequence: TGTGCCAGCAGCTTTCGGGGAGCTAATGAAAAACTGTTTTTT.

This rearrangement joins TRBV2 to TRBJ1-5; tentative D call: TRBD1 (6 bases). CDR3 length equals 14 residues. Germline CDR1 reads SNHLY; CDR2 reads FYNNEI. The V and J ends lost 7 bases and 4 bases respectively, with 14 bases between them. CDR3 in amino acids: CASTDGTRNQPQHF. CDR3 bases: TGTGCCAGCACCGACGGGACAAGGAATCAGCCCCAGCATTTT.

CDR3 DNA: TGTGCCAGCAGCGACGGGACTAGCGGGGGGACGGATACGCAGTATTTT. Translating it yields CASSDGTSGGTDTQYF. V usage is TRBV9 and J usage is TRBJ2-3, with 15 bases that match TRBD2. CDR1 SGDLS and CDR2 YYNGEE come from the germline V gene. The length of the CDR3 is 16 residues. Germline trimming cut 3 bases from V and 6 bases from J; bases unmatched to any gene: 5. The full variable domain, in which reference TRBV9 and TRBJ2-3 provide the parts outside the CDR3, is DSGVTQTPKHLITATGQRVTLRCSPRSGDLSVYWYQQSLDQGLQFLIQYYNGEERAKGNILERFSAQQFPDLHSELNLSSLELGDSALYFCASSDGTSGGTDTQYFGPGTRLTVL.

This chain links TRBV5-4 with TRBJ2-2; a possible D gene is TRBD1 (6 bases). CDR1 is SGHNT and CDR2 is YYREEE in the germline V gene (reference sequence). V gave up 3 bases and J gave up 0 bases, with 12 bases separating them. The CDR3 contains 16 residues. The CDR3 bases are TGTGCCAGCAGCTGGGACATAAATCCGAACACCGGGGAGCTGTTTTTT. Its protein is CASSWDINPNTGELFF.

This clone appeared once. The rearrangement uses TRBV27 and TRBJ1-6, with a possible D match to TRBD1 (6 bases). V was trimmed by 6 bases and J by 7 bases, leaving 16 bases between them. In germline, CDR1 is MNHEY, CDR2 SMNVEV (reference sequence). The CDR3 is 15 residues long. As DNA, the CDR3 is TGTGCCAGCAGACTATGGGGGGGGCCAAATTCACCCCTCCACTTT. As protein: CASRLWGGPNSPLHF.